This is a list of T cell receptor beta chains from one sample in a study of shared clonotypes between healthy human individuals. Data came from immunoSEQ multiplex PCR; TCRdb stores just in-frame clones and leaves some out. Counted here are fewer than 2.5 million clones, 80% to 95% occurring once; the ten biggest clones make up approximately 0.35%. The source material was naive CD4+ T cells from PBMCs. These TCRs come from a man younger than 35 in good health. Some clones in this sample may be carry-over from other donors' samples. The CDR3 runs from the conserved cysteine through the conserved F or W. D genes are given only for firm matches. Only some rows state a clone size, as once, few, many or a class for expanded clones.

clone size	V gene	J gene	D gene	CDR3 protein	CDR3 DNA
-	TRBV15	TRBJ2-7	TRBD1	CATGTGGLYEQYF	TGTGCCACGGGGACAGGGGGTCTCTACGAGCAGTACTTC
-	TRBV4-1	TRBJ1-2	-	CASSRSLTRDNYGYTF	TGCGCCAGCAGCCGCTCCCTCACAAGGGATAACTATGGCTACACCTTC
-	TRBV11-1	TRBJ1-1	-	CASSFGSALEAFF	TGTGCCAGCAGCTTTGGGTCCGCACTTGAGGCTTTCTTT
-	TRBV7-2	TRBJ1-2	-	CASSLANRNGYTF	TGTGCCAGCAGCTTAGCCAACAGGAATGGCTACACCTTC
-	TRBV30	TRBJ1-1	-	CAWGQWGRSEAFF	TGTGCCTGGGGCCAGTGGGGAAGGAGTGAAGCTTTCTTT
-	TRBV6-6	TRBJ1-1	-	CASSYTGPNTEAFF	TGTGCCAGCAGTTACACCGGACCGAACACTGAAGCTTTCTTT
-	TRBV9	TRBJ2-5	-	CASSVAAGAETQYF	TGTGCCAGCAGCGTAGCTGCAGGAGCAGAGACCCAGTACTTC
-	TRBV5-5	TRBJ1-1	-	CASSRTGVEAFF	TGTGCCAGCAGCCGCACTGGGGTTGAAGCTTTCTTT
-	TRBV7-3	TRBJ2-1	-	CASSSQAGSYNEQFF	TGTGCCAGCAGCTCCCAGGCGGGGTCCTACAATGAGCAGTTCTTC
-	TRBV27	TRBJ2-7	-	CASSFATGGEQYF	TGTGCCAGCAGTTTTGCGACAGGCGGTGAGCAGTACTTC
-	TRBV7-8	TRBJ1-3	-	CASSPQGNTIYF	TGTGCCAGCAGCCCACAGGGAAACACCATATATTTT
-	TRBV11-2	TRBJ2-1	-	CASSLATVAYNEQFF	TGTGCCAGCAGCTTAGCGACAGTTGCCTACAATGAGCAGTTCTTC
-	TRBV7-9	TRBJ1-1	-	CASSFSSRLPEAFF	TGTGCCAGCAGCTTTTCATCCAGGCTTCCTGAAGCTTTCTTT
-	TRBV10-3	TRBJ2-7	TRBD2	CAITSGSSYEQYF	TGTGCCATCACTAGCGGGAGCTCCTACGAGCAGTACTTC
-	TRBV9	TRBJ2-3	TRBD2	CASSATPSLAGNTDTQYF	TGTGCCAGCAGCGCCACTCCCTCACTAGCGGGAAACACAGATACGCAGTATTTT
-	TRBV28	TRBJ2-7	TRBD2	CASSLGLGGAGSYEQYF	TGTGCCAGCAGTTTAGGTCTTGGGGGAGCGGGGTCCTACGAGCAGTACTTC
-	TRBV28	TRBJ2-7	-	CASSFDLTYEQYF	TGTGCCAGCAGTTTTGATTTAACCTACGAGCAGTACTTC
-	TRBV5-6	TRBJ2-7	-	CASSLGLSYPGEQYF	TGTGCCAGCAGCTTGGGCTTGTCCTACCCAGGAGAGCAGTACTTC
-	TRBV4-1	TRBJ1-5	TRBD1	CASSQGGTGRNQPQHF	TGCGCCAGCAGCCAAGGGGGGACAGGGCGTAATCAGCCCCAGCATTTT
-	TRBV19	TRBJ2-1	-	CASSISHNEQFF	TGTGCCAGTAGTATATCCCACAATGAGCAGTTCTTC
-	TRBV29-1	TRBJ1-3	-	CSVEVGKSGNTIYF	TGCAGCGTTGAAGTAGGGAAATCTGGAAACACCATATATTTT
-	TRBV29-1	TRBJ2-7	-	CSGRDSIGYEQYF	TGCAGCGGGCGGGATTCGATCGGCTACGAGCAGTACTTC
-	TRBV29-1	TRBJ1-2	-	CSVEMERGGVSYTF	TGCAGCGTTGAAATGGAAAGAGGAGGGGTGAGCTACACCTTC
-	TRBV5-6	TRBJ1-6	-	CASSLSGVGSPLHF	TGTGCCAGCAGCCTCTCCGGGGTGGGTTCACCCCTCCACTTT
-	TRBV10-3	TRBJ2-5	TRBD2	CAIRPGLGQETQYF	TGTGCCATCAGGCCGGGACTAGGCCAAGAGACCCAGTACTTC
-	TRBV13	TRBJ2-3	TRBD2	CASSLGIREGRPDTQYF	TGTGCCAGCAGCTTAGGAATTCGGGAGGGCCGGCCAGATACGCAGTATTTT
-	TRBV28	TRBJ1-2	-	CASSLRAGYGYTF	TGTGCCAGCAGTTTAAGAGCGGGGTATGGCTACACCTTC
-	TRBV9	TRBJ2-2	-	CASSSRVAGELFF	TGTGCCAGCAGCTCTCGGGTCGCCGGGGAGCTGTTTTTT
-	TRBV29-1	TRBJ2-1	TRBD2	CSGGLADTYNEQFF	TGCAGCGGGGGCCTAGCGGATACCTACAATGAGCAGTTCTTC
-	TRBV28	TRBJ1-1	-	CASSLQSSTEAFF	TGTGCCAGCAGTCTCCAAAGCTCCACTGAAGCTTTCTTT
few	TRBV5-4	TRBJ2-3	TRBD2	CASSIGTSGSTDTQYF	TGTGCCAGCAGCATTGGGACTAGCGGGAGCACAGATACGCAGTATTTT
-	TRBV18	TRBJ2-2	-	CASSQANTGELFF	TGTGCCAGCTCGCAGGCGAACACCGGGGAGCTGTTTTTT
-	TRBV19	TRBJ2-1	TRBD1	CASSIPGDRGTNEQFF	TGTGCCAGTAGTATCCCAGGAGACAGGGGAACCAATGAGCAGTTCTTC
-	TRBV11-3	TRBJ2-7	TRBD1	CASSSRQGLGEQYF	TGTGCCAGCAGCTCCCGACAGGGCCTTGGCGAGCAGTACTTC
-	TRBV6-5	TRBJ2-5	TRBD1	CASRRQGAQETQYF	TGTGCCAGCAGAAGACAGGGGGCCCAAGAGACCCAGTACTTC
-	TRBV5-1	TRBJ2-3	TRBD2	CASSHGLAGGSLIQDTQYF	TGCGCCAGCAGCCACGGACTAGCGGGAGGCTCATTGATACAGGATACGCAGTATTTT
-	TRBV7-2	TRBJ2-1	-	CASSFRGRDEQFF	TGTGCCAGCAGCTTTAGAGGCCGGGATGAGCAGTTCTTC
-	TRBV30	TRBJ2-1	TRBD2	CAWGGRSGNEQFF	TGTGCCTGGGGCGGGAGAAGTGGTAATGAGCAGTTCTTC
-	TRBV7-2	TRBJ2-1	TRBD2	CASSDFLLAGYNEQFF	TGTGCCAGCAGCGACTTTCTGCTAGCGGGATACAATGAGCAGTTCTTC